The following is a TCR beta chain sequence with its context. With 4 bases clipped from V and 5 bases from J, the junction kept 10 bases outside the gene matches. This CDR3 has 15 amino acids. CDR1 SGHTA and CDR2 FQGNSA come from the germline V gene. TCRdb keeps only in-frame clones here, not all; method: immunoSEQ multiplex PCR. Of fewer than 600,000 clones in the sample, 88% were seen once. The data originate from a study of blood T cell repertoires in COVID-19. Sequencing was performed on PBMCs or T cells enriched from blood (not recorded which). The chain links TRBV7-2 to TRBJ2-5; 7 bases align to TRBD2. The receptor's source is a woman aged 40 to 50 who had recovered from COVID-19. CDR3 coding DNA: TGTGCCAGCAGCTCGACCCTAGCGGTGGGGGAGACCCAGTACTTC. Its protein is CASSSTLAVGETQYF.